This TCR beta chain is from a study of cytomegalovirus exposure and HLA in healthy donors (dated by TCRdb to about 2017). Regarding the research as a whole: An earlier analysis of 587 of the donors reported 250 to 350 Gb of sequence data and some 100 million unique TCR beta sequences from about 200 million T cells. Around 300 gigabases of sequencing data and 70 million to 85 million unique TCR sequences were included in an early release covering 500 to 750 HLA-typed donors. The genetic ancestry cluster associated with self-reported Caucasian donors included about 84% of the roughly 400 genotyped donors. The study was designed to test whether signatures of past pathogen exposure could be identified by cataloging public T cell receptors. The study profiled the T cell repertoires of 500 to 800 subjects by immunosequencing and related them to cytomegalovirus serostatus. Along with the 666-subject first cohort, a separate validation cohort of over 90 different subjects was used. The study combined high-throughput TCR immunosequencing, statistical association of individual TCRs with disease status, and machine learning to predict cytomegalovirus infection status. A later analysis re-analyzed previously published TCR beta repertoires from about 730 donors and added high-resolution HLA genotyping to study TCR occurrence patterns. Rather than drawing on any new phenotypic data, the later analysis identified candidate immune exposures from TCR beta sequences and the way those sequences occurred across donors. An earlier analysis of approximately 580 of the donors used high-throughput TCR beta sequencing to judge whether each TCR beta V gene segment behaved as functional or pseudogenic. Alongside the repertoire data, information on donor age, sex, ethnicity and CMV serostatus was compiled. Genome-wide SNP genotypes for about 65% of the roughly 700 donors were used in a later genetic analysis, which treated that subset as a discovery cohort. All discovery cohort repertoires had been generated using a single sequencing platform. Both class I and class II loci were covered by HLA typing, at four-digit resolution. Typing coverage varied by locus: roughly 629-630 donors for A, B, C, DRB1 and DQB1; approximately 500 for DQA1; over 600 for DPA1; approximately 490 for DPB1. Because of strong linkage in the cohort, a handful of DR-DQ haplotypes were treated as single units for association and clustering. Among 300 to 500 genotyped donors of the cohort, an average of around 220,000 unique TCR beta nucleotide sequences was sequenced per donor, of which approximately 19% were non-productive.

About this clone: Its specific antigen is unknown.

Libraries were prepared through the immunoSEQ multiplex PCR assay. The multiplex PCR relied on a mix of 60 forward primers for TCR Vbeta segments and 13 reverse primers for TCR Jbeta segments. Amplification of the CDR3 region of rearranged TCR beta genes was performed with a multiplex PCR assay on genomic DNA. On the Illumina HiSeq System, the amplified TCR beta libraries were sequenced as 87-base-pair reads. The study's own analysis went as follows. A later analysis tallied around 87 million unique TCR beta chains across the 700 or so repertoires, and approximately 9.9 million of those chains were shared by two or more donors. Raw reads were error-corrected and collapsed into unique sequences with a nearest-neighbor algorithm that merged closely related sequences to remove PCR and sequencing errors. To assign V, D and J gene segments, CDR3 sequences were aligned to IMGT reference sequences. For a sequence to be retained, a match of at least six nucleotides was required to both a V gene segment and a J gene segment. A rearrangement counted as productive if the CDR3 had no stop codons and remained in frame with V and J, and every other rearrangement counted as non-productive. CDR3 was defined according to IMGT convention as the region running from the second conserved V-encoded cysteine to the conserved J-encoded phenylalanine. Sequences without an unambiguous match to a single V gene segment were excluded from the earlier analysis of about 630 of the donors. An earlier analysis of 587 of the donors called V segments functional above 56.7% productive rearrangements and segregating when the between-donor standard deviation exceeded 5%. A statistical classification framework was developed to diagnose cytomegalovirus status using the catalog of TCR beta chain sequences. A later analysis assigned V and J genes by comparing TCR nucleotide sequences with IMGT/GENE-DB human TR gene sequences. In a later analysis, CDR3 sequences and most-parsimonious VDJ recombination scenarios were assigned using the TCRdist pipeline. In a later analysis, each TCR beta chain was defined by its CDR3 amino acid sequence together with its V-gene family, and reads without a unique V-gene family were excluded. In a later analysis, several hundred highly shared, low-generation-probability nucleotide sequences were removed to address suspected cross-contamination and a sequencing artifact. In a later analysis, a clonal expansion index was calculated for each public chain from normalized within-repertoire ranks of inferred template counts. In a later analysis, generation probabilities were computed using a VDJ recombination model fitted to out-of-frame rearrangements, and the results were checked against IGoR. Hypergeometric tests were used in a later analysis to score TCR-TCR, TCR-HLA and TCR-CMV co-occurrence, with a repertoire-size bias correction applied to the TCR pairs. A later analysis estimated false discovery rates by permuting HLA or CMV assignments 20 times. A later analysis grouped co-occurring TCRs with DBSCAN, adding TCRdist sequence similarity when clustering within HLA-allele-positive subsets. Repertoires with fewer than 30,000 or more than 120,000 public chains were left out of co-occurrence clustering, as were five repertoires with anomalous nucleotide sharing. TCRdb re-hosts the immuneACCESS table, in-frame sequences only. Its copies lack some clones; in the studies checked, an unresolved V gene accounts for under half of them, and the cause for the rest is not known. V, J and clone size are those of that table, while D and trimming were read from the DNA. The record for this sample contains just under 80,000 clones. 3% to 4% of the sample comes from the top ten.

What the authors observed across the whole study: Immune exposure information for the cohort was limited to CMV serostatus. A further reported finding was that TCR beta sequences accurately predicted the HLA-A and HLA-B alleles for most subjects in the first cohort. A cluster of highly shared sequence variants was judged likely to represent a technical artifact of the sequencing pipeline. Sequencing depth was assumed to be roughly uniform across donors in the presence/absence analyses, though that assumption may not hold. V-gene and J-gene trimming of TCR beta chains was associated with a missense DCLRE1C variant in a later genetic analysis, and the association was replicated in an independent cohort. When HLA alleles, especially DR and DQ, strongly co-occurred, TCR associations were difficult to assign to individual alleles. The 87-base-pair reads could not distinguish some IMGT-functional V segments, including TRBV6-2 and TRBV6-3, so those segments were excluded. While some public TCRs were present in many individuals, most TCR sequences turned up only very rarely across donors. An earlier analysis of 587 of the donors showed that most TCR beta V segments appeared in productive rearrangements either about 90% or about 30% of the time, which broadly matched IMGT annotations. According to the authors, the approach could potentially be generalized to other disease states and immunological phenotypes. In a later analysis, TCR association rates were found to vary across HLA loci, with the most associated TCRs seen for DRB1 alleles and the fewest for HLA-C alleles. This cohort had only TCR beta chains sequenced, and the lack of alpha or paired-chain data limited which features could be detected. Compared with the approximately 720-donor mean, donors in an Asian-associated ancestry cluster had fewer N-insertions in productive TCRs, according to a later genetic analysis. The classifier was reported to diagnose cytomegalovirus status with high specificity and sensitivity in both the original and validation cohorts. Because some donors lacked HLA typing at each locus, the association tests relied only on the typed subset. The earlier analysis of fewer than 750 of the donors excluded roughly 17 rarely observed V segments, including chromosome 9 orphons, because counts were too low. The study gave a list of 150 to 200 TCR beta chains associated with cytomegalovirus. In vitro tests confirmed that a few of the cytomegalovirus-associated TCR beta chains recognize cytomegalovirus antigens. Compared with equally common non-associated chains, HLA-associated TCR beta chains in a later analysis were more clonally expanded and had lower generation probabilities. Several of the top co-occurrence clusters appeared to be linked to parvovirus B19, influenza, CMV and Epstein-Barr virus, according to a later analysis. Linkage disequilibrium might explain the correlated functional status among segregating V segments, but an unknown experimental factor could not be excluded. A later analysis associated about 16,000 TCR beta sequences with specific HLA alleles at a false discovery rate of 0.05. In a later analysis, most CMV-associated TCR beta chains were found to appear HLA-restricted, with HLA associations seemingly driven largely by CMV exposure.

A distance of 9 bases separates the germline ends of V and J, which lose 0 bases and 4 bases respectively. According to the germline V gene, CDR1 reads SQVTM and CDR2 reads ANQGSEA. From the cysteine up to the phenylalanine, the CDR3 has a length of 13 residues. Only the CDR3 portion is preserved as DNA: 39 bases, with reading frame beginning at the first base. The cohort was made up of 666 healthy bone marrow donors. All cohort members were sampled while nominally healthy, although unrecorded immune exposures were likely present. The donor was CMV seropositive and belonged to the group of 250 to 300 seropositive cohort members. A peripheral blood sample was provided by each donor, and peripheral blood mononuclear cells were used for TCR beta sequencing. The Qiagen DNeasy Blood Extraction Kit was used to extract genomic DNA from the blood cell samples.

The chain uses TRBV29-1 and TRBJ1-2, with no reliable assignment of the D segment. Sequencing was done on a sample of PBMCs. This receptor was taken from a man aged 18 to 30 in good health and CMV-seropositive. CDR3 loop: CSVEERVRYGYTF. The DNA sequence is TGCAGCGTTGAAGAAAGAGTGCGCTATGGCTACACCTTC.